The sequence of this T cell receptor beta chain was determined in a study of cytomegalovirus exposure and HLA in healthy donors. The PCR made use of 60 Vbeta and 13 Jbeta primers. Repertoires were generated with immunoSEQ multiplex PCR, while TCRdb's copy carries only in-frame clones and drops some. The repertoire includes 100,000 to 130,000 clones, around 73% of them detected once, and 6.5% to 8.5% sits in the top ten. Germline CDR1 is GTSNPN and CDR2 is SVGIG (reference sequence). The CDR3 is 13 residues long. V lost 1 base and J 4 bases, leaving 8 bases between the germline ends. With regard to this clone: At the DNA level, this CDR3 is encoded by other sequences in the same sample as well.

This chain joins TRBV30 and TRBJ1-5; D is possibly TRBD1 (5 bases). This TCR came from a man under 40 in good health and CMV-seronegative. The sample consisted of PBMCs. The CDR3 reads CAWSAGGNQPQHF. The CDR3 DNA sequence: TGTGCCTGGAGTGCCGGGGGTAATCAGCCCCAGCATTTT.